This is a list of T cell receptor beta chains from one sample in a study of T cells in Graves' hyperthyroidism and ophthalmopathy. TCRdb re-called the multiplex PCR reads with MiXCR, one entry per CDR3 protein. The profile shows roughly 550,000 distinct CDR3 sequences, more than 15% of them singletons. The sample was blood. Receptors originate from a woman between 25 and 40 years old with Graves' ophthalmopathy. The CDR3 runs from the conserved cysteine through the conserved F or W. A D gene is named only where the DNA matches it firmly. The size of a clone is reported for some rows only, either as once, few or many, or as a class for expanded clones.

J gene | CDR3 length | clone size | D gene | V gene | CDR3 protein | CDR3 DNA
TRBJ2-7 | 17 | many | TRBD2 | TRBV11-2 | CASSSGSTSGRTYEQYF | TGTGCCAGCAGCTCCGGTTCCACTAGCGGGAGGACCTACGAGCAGTACTTC
TRBJ2-5 | 14 | many | - | TRBV12-3/TRBV12-4 | CASSQTGTEETQYF | TGTGCCAGCAGCCAGACCGGGACGGAAGAGACCCAGTACTTC
TRBJ1-5 | 15 | - | - | TRBV20-1 | CSASLWVGVGQPQHF | TGCAGTGCTAGTCTCTGGGTGGGGGTTGGTCAGCCCCAGCATTTT
TRBJ1-5 | 13 | many | - | TRBV20-1 | CSAISRGNQPQHF | TGCAGTGCTATTTCGAGGGGAAATCAGCCCCAGCATTTT
TRBJ2-5 | 16 | few | TRBD2 | TRBV5-6 | CASSSAGGAAFGTQYF | TGTGCCAGCAGCTCCGCCGGGGGGGCGGCTTTTGGGACCCAGTACTTC
TRBJ1-1 | 13 | - | - | TRBV9 | CASSVRANTEAFF | TGTGCCAGCAGCGTACGTGCGAACACTGAAGCTTTCTTT
TRBJ2-7 | 15 | many | TRBD2 | TRBV11-2 | CASSFPSAGTYEQYF | TGTGCCAGCAGCTTCCCCTCAGCGGGAACCTACGAGCAGTACTTC
TRBJ2-3 | 14 | - | TRBD1 | TRBV5-8 | CASSNGQGTDTQYF | TGTGCCAGCAGCAATGGACAGGGCACAGATACGCAGTATTTT
TRBJ2-7 | 14 | - | - | TRBV28 | CASSLYGITYEQYF | TGTGCCAGCAGTTTATATGGGATTACCTACGAGCAGTACTTC
TRBJ1-2 | 11 | - | - | TRBV19 | CASSMDRDYTF | TGTGCCAGTAGTATGGATCGAGACTACACCTTC
TRBJ2-2 | 13 | many | - | TRBV12-3/TRBV12-4 | CASSLLGTGELFF | TGTGCCAGCAGTTTACTGGGGACCGGGGAGCTGTTTTTT
TRBJ2-3 | 16 | - | TRBD2 | TRBV9 | CASSAEAGGASLAQYF | TGTGCCAGCAGCGCCGAGGCGGGAGGGGCATCCTTAGCGCAGTATTTT
TRBJ1-1 | 13 | many | - | TRBV12-3/TRBV12-4 | CASSFMENTEAFF | TGTGCCAGCAGTTTCATGGAGAACACTGAAGCTTTCTTT
TRBJ2-3 | 13 | many | TRBD2 | TRBV15 | CGTSVVSTDTQYF | TGTGGGACTAGCGTAGTTAGCACAGATACGCAGTATTTT
TRBJ2-7 | 15 | once | - | TRBV24-1 | CATSDGDSRSYEQYF | TGTGCCACCAGTGACGGGGACTCCCGCTCCTACGAGCAGTACTTC
TRBJ2-7 | 14 | many | TRBD1 | TRBV5-6 | CASSVGQEVYEQYF | TGTGCCAGCAGCGTCGGACAGGAGGTCTACGAGCAGTACTTC
TRBJ2-3 | 15 | few | - | TRBV10-3 | CAISGSVRDTDTQYF | TGTGCCATCAGTGGGTCGGTGCGGGATACTGATACGCAGTATTTT
TRBJ2-1 | 14 | many | TRBD2 | TRBV6-5 | CASSYSRLANEQFF | TGTGCCAGCAGTTACTCGAGACTAGCCAATGAGCAGTTCTTC
TRBJ2-1 | 15 | many | - | TRBV20-1 | CSARDKDRSYNEQFF | TGCAGTGCTAGAGATAAGGACCGCTCCTACAATGAGCAGTTCTTC
TRBJ2-7 | 11 | - | - | TRBV30 | CASGRGKWQYF | TGTGCCTCTGGAAGGGGGAAGTGGCAGTACTTC
TRBJ2-5 | 17 | - | - | TRBV7-9 | CASSPPFSVGVQETQYF | TGTGCCAGCAGCCCCCCCTTCTCAGTGGGGGTCCAAGAGACCCAGTACTTC
TRBJ2-2 | 15 | - | - | TRBV20-1 | CSARISSIGTGELFF | TGCAGTGCTAGAATTTCCAGTATTGGCACCGGGGAGCTGTTTTTT
TRBJ1-2 | 13 | many | - | TRBV28 | CASSLSRVDGYTF | TGTGCCAGCAGTTTGTCCAGGGTGGACGGCTACACCTTC
TRBJ1-5 | 12 | few | - | TRBV28 | CASAGGLQPQHF | TGTGCCAGCGCTGGGGGTCTCCAGCCCCAGCATTTT
TRBJ2-3 | 15 | - | - | TRBV6-5 | CASSYAPACADTQYF | TGTGCCAGCAGTTACGCACCAGCCTGCGCAGATACGCAGTATTTT
TRBJ1-1 | 14 | - | - | TRBV18 | CASSHSGPSTEAFF | TGTGCCAGCTCACATTCCGGTCCCTCAACTGAAGCTTTCTTT
TRBJ2-7 | 17 | - | TRBD2 | TRBV28 | CASSSPAGTSGSYEQYF | TGTGCCAGCAGTTCCCCGGCAGGGACTAGCGGATCCTACGAGCAGTACTTC
TRBJ2-3 | 11 | few | - | TRBV5-4 | CASYRSDTQYF | TGTGCCAGCTATAGGTCAGATACGCAGTATTTT
TRBJ2-3 | 15 | few | - | TRBV20-1 | CSALSRVVIDDTQYF | TGCAGTGCCCTATCCCGGGTCGTAATCGACGATACGCAGTATTTT
TRBJ2-1 | 16 | many | - | TRBV2 | CASSERRVSSYNEQFF | TGTGCCAGCAGTGAACGGCGGGTGAGCTCCTACAATGAGCAGTTCTTC
TRBJ1-3 | 13 | - | - | TRBV6-1 | CASSEVWGNTIYF | TGTGCCAGCAGTGAAGTCTGGGGAAACACCATATATTTT
TRBJ2-2 | 15 | few | - | TRBV7-3 | CASSLWDANTGELFF | TGTGCCAGCAGCTTATGGGACGCGAACACCGGGGAGCTGTTTTTT
TRBJ1-1 | 14 | many | - | TRBV7-2 | CASKMAVMNTEAFF | TGTGCCAGCAAAATGGCAGTCATGAACACTGAAGCTTTCTTT
TRBJ2-5 | 16 | many | - | TRBV3-1 | CASSQDAVRGQEAQYF | TGTGCCAGCAGCCAAGATGCCGTGAGGGGACAAGAGGCCCAGTACTTC
TRBJ1-2 | 12 | - | - | TRBV29-1 | CSVLLGVGGYTF | TGCAGCGTTCTCTTAGGGGTTGGAGGCTACACCTTC
TRBJ1-1 | 15 | many | - | TRBV15 | CATSREQTLNTEAFF | TGTGCCACCAGCAGAGAACAGACATTGAACACTGAAGCTTTCTTT
TRBJ2-1 | 19 | - | - | TRBV7-2 | CASSHLATKRSSSYNEQFF | TGTGCCAGCAGCCACTTAGCCACAAAGCGGAGTAGCTCCTACAATGAGCAGTTCTTC
TRBJ2-3 | 15 | - | TRBD2 | TRBV29-1 | CSVPTSGTRTDTQYF | TGCAGCGTCCCGACTAGCGGGACTCGCACAGATACGCAGTATTTT
TRBJ1-5 | 16 | many | - | TRBV28 | CASSLGQPMSNQPQHF | TGTGCCAGCAGTTTGGGGCAGCCGATGAGCAATCAGCCCCAGCATTTT
TRBJ2-5 | 10 | - | - | TRBV29-1 | CSALGEAQYF | TGCAGCGCCCTCGGAGAGGCCCAGTACTTC
TRBJ2-3 | 16 | many | - | TRBV6-2/TRBV6-3 | CASSPRPDSSTDTQYF | TGTGCCAGCAGCCCCCGGCCTGATTCTAGCACAGATACGCAGTATTTT
TRBJ1-1 | 14 | - | - | TRBV6-5 | CASSYSYGSYEAFF | TGTGCCAGCAGTTACTCGTACGGGTCCTATGAAGCTTTCTTT
TRBJ2-2 | 16 | - | TRBD2 | TRBV6-2/TRBV6-3 | CASKTGLAGGTGELFF | TGTGCCAGCAAAACCGGACTAGCGGGAGGCACCGGGGAGCTGTTTTTT
TRBJ1-4 | 15 | few | - | TRBV28 | CASSLTGLANEKLFF | TGTGCCAGCAGTCTTACGGGGCTAGCTAATGAAAAACTGTTTTTT
TRBJ1-3 | 17 | many | TRBD1 | TRBV28 | CASSFPLDRLAGNTIYF | TGTGCCAGCAGTTTCCCGCTGGACAGGCTGGCGGGAAACACCATATATTTT
TRBJ1-1 | 13 | many | - | TRBV4-3 | CASKTAGGTEAFF | TGCGCCAGCAAGACGGCCGGAGGCACTGAAGCTTTCTTT
TRBJ2-1 | 14 | - | TRBD1 | TRBV4-2 | CASSQEDRTGEQFF | TGTGCCAGCAGCCAAGAGGACAGGACGGGTGAGCAGTTCTTC
TRBJ2-3 | 15 | few | - | TRBV6-5 | CASSYTSGAGDTQYF | TGTGCCAGCAGTTACACCTCAGGGGCTGGAGATACGCAGTATTTT
TRBJ1-4 | 15 | - | TRBD1 | TRBV19 | CASRRPGQQHEKLFF | TGTGCCAGTAGGAGACCGGGACAGCAGCATGAAAAACTGTTTTTT
TRBJ1-3 | 14 | - | TRBD1 | TRBV5-6 | CASNKTGVGNTIYF | TGTGCCAGCAACAAGACAGGGGTAGGAAACACCATATATTTT
TRBJ2-7 | 12 | many | - | TRBV20-1 | CSAKRRSYEQYF | TGCAGTGCTAAGCGGCGGTCCTACGAGCAGTACTTC
TRBJ2-3 | 13 | few | - | TRBV7-9 | CASSLLAPWQQYF | TGTGCCAGCAGCTTACTAGCCCCATGGCAGCAGTATTTT
TRBJ2-3 | 13 | many | - | TRBV20-1 | CSASYAGRGTQYF | TGCAGTGCTAGTTACGCGGGACGGGGTACGCAGTATTTT
TRBJ2-7 | 15 | - | - | TRBV6-2/TRBV6-3 | CASNLRGGSSYEQYF | TGTGCCAGCAACCTCCGAGGGGGAAGCTCCTACGAGCAGTACTTC
TRBJ2-5 | 13 | once | - | TRBV27 | CASRPIPGETQYF | TGTGCCAGCAGGCCCATCCCTGGGGAGACCCAGTACTTC